This T cell receptor beta chain is from a study of response to subunit inactivated influenza vaccine. At least ten counts were recorded for this clonotype. From the RT-PCR reads, TCRdb called clonotypes with MiXCR, one entry per CDR3 protein. This sample carries 500,000 to 550,000 distinct CDR3 sequences, approximately 6.9% of them seen once, and the ten largest clones take under 15%. The V gene end was trimmed by 5 bases and the J gene end by 2 bases; junction bases not matched to a gene: 9. There are 15 residues in the CDR3. This rearrangement joins TRBV12-3 or TRBV12-4 to TRBJ2-7; 7 nucleotides agree with TRBD1. The sample was PBMCs from blood, taken less than 30 months after vaccination. This TCR derives from a man between 50 and 70 years old who received an inactivated influenza vaccine. CDR3 in amino acids: CASSRQGIFAYEQYF. For the CDR3, the DNA is TGTGCCAGCAGTCGACAGGGTATTTTCGCCTACGAGCAGTACTTC.